The 21 T cell receptor beta chains below were found in one sample sequenced in a study of cytomegalovirus exposure and HLA in healthy donors. This PCR relied on a set of 60 Vbeta primers and 13 Jbeta primers. Profiling relied on immunoSEQ multiplex PCR, and the TCRdb table lists in-frame clones only, not all of them. The data contain hundreds of thousands of clones, under 80% of them singletons. The material sequenced was PBMCs. The receptors derive from a female donor in good health and CMV-seronegative.

V usage is TRBV7-8 and J usage is TRBJ2-7, with D possibly matching TRBD2 (5 bases). CDR1 is SGHVS and CDR2 is FQNEAQ in the germline V gene. The CDR3 totals 15 residues. Trimming left V 5 bases short and J 3 bases short, with 17 bases between. The CDR3, as DNA: TGTGCCAGCAGCCAGTCACTAGGGAGCAACTACGAGCAGTACTTC. This codes for CASSQSLGSNYEQYF.

The rearrangement links TRBV4-1 to TRBJ2-1, with 9 bases matching TRBD2. CDR1 is MGHRA and CDR2 is YSYEKL in the germline V gene. V shed 1 base, J shed 7 bases, and the junction held 11 bases outside the gene matches. The CDR3 sequence is 17 residues long. The CDR3: CASSQAAGGRYMNEQFF. The CDR3 bases are TGCGCCAGCAGCCAAGCCGCGGGAGGGAGGTACATGAATGAGCAGTTCTTC.

This chain connects TRBV30 to TRBJ1-1; D gene unclear. The CDR3 spans 14 residues. V lost 0 bases and J lost 2, with 10 bases in between. Germline-derived CDR1 and CDR2 are GTSNPN and SVGIG (reference sequence). CDR3 bases: TGTGCCTGGAGTGTACGGAGAGAAAACACTGAAGCTTTCTTT. Protein product: CAWSVRRENTEAFF.

This chain links TRBV7-9 with TRBJ2-4; weak D call: TRBD1 (6 bases). From germline, CDR1 is SEHNR and CDR2 FQNEAQ (reference sequence). The CDR3 extends over 14 amino acids. V was pared by 1 base and J by 6 bases, with 10 bases between. The DNA for the CDR3 is TGTGCCAGCAGCTTAGATAGAGGGGGAAACATTCAGTACTTC. This codes for CASSLDRGGNIQYF.

The chain carries TRBV25-1 and TRBJ2-6; 7 bases fit TRBD1. V lost 7 bases and J lost 0; bases outside the gene matches: 6. Germline loops: CDR1 MGHDK, CDR2 SYGVNS. The length of the CDR3 is 16 residues. The CDR3 DNA sequence: TGTGCCAGCACCGGGACAGAACTCTCTGGGGCCAACGTCCTGACTTTC. It yields the protein CASTGTELSGANVLTF.

The V gene is TRBV7-2, the J gene TRBJ1-5; 7 nucleotides agree with TRBD1. The germline V gene has CDR1 SGHTA and CDR2 FQGNSA. V shed 1 base, J shed 3 bases, and the junction held 3 bases outside the gene matches. This CDR3 spans 15 amino acids. CDR3 loop: CASSLVGQNNQPQHF. As DNA, the CDR3 is TGTGCCAGCAGCTTAGTGGGACAGAACAATCAGCCCCAGCATTTT.

This clone came up a few times. This chain joins TRBV2 and TRBJ1-6; no clear D. CDR3 size: 12 residues. In germline, CDR1 is SNHLY, CDR2 FYNNEI. V shed 3 bases and J shed 13 bases, with 10 bases lying between them. In nucleotides, the CDR3 is TGTGCCAGCAGTGATGTGGGCGATCCCCTCCACTTT. It translates to CASSDVGDPLHF.

This chain connects TRBV9 to TRBJ2-5; the D gene is possibly TRBD1 (6 bases). This CDR3 has 13 residues. Trimming cost V 2 bases and J 5 bases, with 10 bases left between them. The germline gives CDR1 SGDLS, CDR2 YYNGEE. The CDR3 loop is CASSVGQGETQYF. The CDR3 DNA follows: TGTGCCAGCAGCGTGGGCCAGGGGGAGACCCAGTACTTC. Full variable domain (outside the CDR3, taken from reference TRBV9 and TRBJ2-5): DSGVTQTPKHLITATGQRVTLRCSPRSGDLSVYWYQQSLDQGLQFLIQYYNGEERAKGNILERFSAQQFPDLHSELNLSSLELGDSALYFCASSVGQGETQYFGPGTRLLVL.

This chain joins TRBV15 and TRBJ1-5; TRBD1 aligns across 8 bases. V lost 0 bases to trimming and J lost 4 bases; unmatched junction nucleotides: 8. This CDR3 spans 17 amino acids. Germline V gene sequence: CDR1 LNHNV, CDR2 YYDKDF (reference sequence). This chain's CDR3 is CATSRDFGRQGNQPQHF. CDR3 DNA: TGTGCCACCAGCAGAGATTTTGGGAGACAGGGGAATCAGCCCCAGCATTTT.

The chain combines TRBV5-5 with TRBJ2-7, with D perhaps matching TRBD1 (6 bases). Germline V gives CDR1 SGHKS, CDR2 YYEKEE (reference sequence). V was shortened by 0 bases and J by 4 bases, with 11 bases between the two germline ends. The CDR3 loop spans 14 amino acids. DNA of the CDR3: TGTGCCAGCAGCTTGGCGGCAGGGGAATACGAGCAGTACTTC. Its translation is CASSLAAGEYEQYF.

The rearrangement joins TRBV18 to TRBJ2-2; 8 bases agree with TRBD2. With V trimmed by 3 bases and J by 4 bases, 4 bases remained unmatched. The CDR3 covers 15 residues. Germline V gene sequence: CDR1 KGHSH, CDR2 LQKENI. This CDR3 is CASSPLAGSTGELFF. The CDR3 DNA sequence: TGTGCCAGCTCACCCTTAGCGGGATCCACCGGGGAGCTGTTTTTT.

The chain links TRBV5-6 to TRBJ2-2, with TRBD1 matching over 7 bases. The trim removed 5 bases at V and 2 bases at J, leaving 12 bases unmatched. Germline CDR1 reads SGHDT; CDR2 reads YYEEEE. CDR3 length: 17 residues. CDR3 residues: CASSLMGRTGNTGELFF. The DNA for the CDR3 is TGTGCCAGCAGTTTGATGGGACGGACAGGAAACACCGGGGAGCTGTTTTTT. Supplemented by reference TRBV5-6 and TRBJ2-2, the full variable domain reads DAGVTQSPTHLIKTRGQQVTLRCSPKSGHDTVSWYQQALGQGPQFIFQYYEEEERQRGNFPDRFSGHQFPNYSSELNVNALLLGDSALYLCASSLMGRTGNTGELFFGEGSRLTVL.

The chain uses TRBV11-3 and TRBJ1-1; D not certain. The CDR3 is made up of 13 amino acids. Between the trimmed V and J ends, which lost 1 base and 3 bases, there was a span of 6 bases. Germline V gives CDR1 SGHNT, CDR2 YENEEA. CDR3 residues: CASSLAGDTEAFF. CDR3 coding DNA: TGTGCCAGCAGCTTAGCCGGGGACACTGAAGCTTTCTTT. Full variable domain (remainder filled in from reference TRBV11-3 and TRBJ1-1): EAGVVQSPRYKIIEKKQPVAFWCNPISGHNTLYWYLQNLGQGPELLIRYENEEAVDDSQLPKDRFSAERLKGVDSTLKIQPAELGDSAVYLCASSLAGDTEAFFGQGTRLTVV.

The genes are TRBV9 and TRBJ2-7; 7 bases are a match to TRBD2. Trimming cost V 4 bases and J 3 bases; bases outside gene matches: 4. The CDR3 loop spans 13 amino acids. Germline assignment: CDR1 SGDLS and CDR2 YYNGEE. Written as DNA, the CDR3 is TGTGCCAGCAGCCCCAGCGGGATCTACGAGCAGTACTTC. It translates to CASSPSGIYEQYF.

V gene TRBV2 combines with J gene TRBJ2-1, with 11 bases identical to TRBD2. J lost 16 bases, V lost 6 bases, and 8 bases had no gene match. This CDR3 is 12 amino acids long. Germline assignment: CDR1 SNHLY and CDR2 FYNNEI. CDR3 region: CASRDIGTSGFF. The CDR3 region has the DNA TGTGCCAGCAGGGACATAGGGACTAGCGGATTCTTC. Full variable domain (remainder filled in from reference TRBV2 and TRBJ2-1): EPEVTQTPSHQVTQMGQEVILRCVPISNHLYFYWYRQILGQKVEFLVSFYNNEISEKSEIFDDQFSVERPDGSNFTLKIRSTKLEDSAMYFCASRDIGTSGFFGPGTRLTVL.

Comments on this clone: Other nucleotide sequences from this sample produce the same CDR3. The rearrangement joins TRBV27 to TRBJ1-5; tentative D call: TRBD1 (6 bases). Germline V gene lookup returns CDR1 MNHEY and CDR2 SMNVEV (reference sequence). This CDR3 has 14 amino acids. Trimming shortened V by 5 bases and J by 3 bases, and 11 bases separated the two germline ends. This chain's CDR3 is CASSLQGSNQPQHF. The CDR3 bases are TGTGCCAGCAGTCTCCAGGGGTCCAATCAGCCCCAGCATTTT.

The rearrangement uses TRBV21-1 and TRBJ1-4; the DNA was not used to check the table's D call, TRBD1. TRBV21-1 is shown as a pseudogene. The CDR3 runs to 18 residues. Written as DNA, the CDR3 is TGTGCCAGCAGCAAAGATGGAGACAGACCGACAACTAATGAAAAACTGTTTTTT. As protein: CASSKDGDRPTTNEKLFF.

The gene calls are TRBV5-1 and TRBJ2-1; possible D gene TRBD2, 6 bases. The CDR3 spans 15 residues. The V gene lost 1 base and the J gene lost 8 bases, with 16 bases spanning the gap. Per the germline V gene, CDR1 is SGHRS and CDR2 is YFSETQ. This CDR3 is CASSLTDLGEDEQFF. The CDR3, as DNA: TGCGCCAGCAGCTTGACGGACTTGGGGGAGGATGAGCAGTTCTTC. The full variable domain, in which reference TRBV5-1 and TRBJ2-1 provide the parts outside the CDR3, is KAGVTQTPRYLIKTRGQQVTLSCSPISGHRSVSWYQQTPGQGLQFLFEYFSETQRNKGNFPGRFSGRQFSNSRSEMNVSTLELGDSALYLCASSLTDLGEDEQFFGPGTRLTVL.

This clone was detected a few times. As DNA, the CDR3 is TGTGCCAGCAGCCCTCAGACAGCGGAGCAGTTCTTC. Its protein product is CASSPQTAEQFF. The V and J genes are TRBV11-2 and TRBJ2-1, with TRBD1 as a possible D gene (5 bases). Per the germline V gene, CDR1 is SGHAT and CDR2 is FQNNGV. With 5 bases removed from V and 10 bases from J, the gap between germline ends came to 12 bases. The CDR3 runs 12 residues.

The CDR3 coding sequence is TGCGCCAGCAGCCAATTGGGGGGGGACGGCTACACCTTC. This gives the protein CASSQLGGDGYTF. The V call is TRBV4-1, the J call TRBJ1-2; tentatively, D is TRBD1 (5 bases). This CDR3 spans 13 amino acids. The V end was cut by 2 bases, the J end by 8 bases, with 12 bases between. Per the germline V gene, CDR1 is MGHRA and CDR2 is YSYEKL.

J is TRBJ1-2 and V is TRBV10-1; 11 bases fit TRBD1. CDR1 and CDR2 (germline): WNHNN, SYGVQD (reference sequence). With V trimmed by 0 bases and J by 6 bases, 6 bases remained unmatched. This CDR3 is built from 16 residues. For the CDR3, the DNA is TGCGCCAGCAGTGAGTCGGACAGGGGGCGCGGAGATGGCTACACCTTC. Translated: CASSESDRGRGDGYTF.